These 7 T cell receptor beta chains share one sample of origin, sequenced in a study of a mutant IDH1 vaccine in newly diagnosed glioma. Their specific antigens are unknown. Specified time point: week 5, during vaccination. One vaccine dose held 300 ug of mutant IDH1 20-mer peptide and came with topical imiquimod. Method: immunoSEQ multiplex PCR; TCRdb's copy keeps in-frame clones and lacks some. Among some 25,000 clones, roughly 77% were seen once, and the ten largest hold over 9%. The sample here was PBMCs, taken from a glioma patient whose treatment included an IDH1 peptide vaccine. The receptors come from a man aged 40-55 years with glioma.

On this clone itself: This sample includes further DNA sequences coding for the same CDR3. The V call is TRBV30, the J call TRBJ2-1, with 10 bases matching TRBD2. Trimming removed 5 bases from V and 6 bases from J; junction bases left unmatched: 10. This CDR3 comprises 15 residues. Germline V gene sequence: CDR1 GTSNPN, CDR2 SVGIG (reference sequence). The CDR3, as DNA: TGTGCCTGGGATCCTCTAGCGGGAGAATCCAATGAGCAGTTCTTC. This codes for CAWDPLAGESNEQFF. Together with reference TRBV30 and TRBJ2-1, the CDR3 gives the full variable domain: SQTIHQWPATLVQPVGSPLSLECTVEGTSNPNLYWYRQAAGRGLQLLFYSVGIGQISSEVPQNLSASRPQDRQFILSSKKLLLSDSGFYLCAWDPLAGESNEQFFGPGTRLTVL.

This clone occurred a few times. V and J are TRBV11-2 and TRBJ2-2; D is possibly TRBD1 (6 bases). The V gene's germline CDR1 is SGHAT and CDR2 FQNNGV. The CDR3 consists of 15 residues. Trimming shortened V by 6 bases and J by 4 bases, and 15 bases separated the two germline ends. The CDR3 protein is CASREVRGSTGELFF. CDR3 nucleotides: TGTGCCAGCAGAGAGGTCAGGGGAAGCACCGGGGAGCTGTTTTTT.

This clone came up a few times. The chain is built from TRBV25-1 and TRBJ1-1; 7 nucleotides align to TRBD1. CDR3 size: 16 residues. Germline loops: CDR1 MGHDK, CDR2 SYGVNS. V lost 6 bases, J lost 1 base, and 11 bases stayed unmatched. Here the CDR3 reads CASRRQGGSKNTEAFF. The CDR3 coding sequence is TGTGCCAGCAGAAGGCAGGGGGGTTCCAAGAACACTGAAGCTTTCTTT.

J is TRBJ2-4 and V is TRBV5-6; no reliable D call. This CDR3 spans 15 amino acids. In germline, CDR1 is SGHDT, CDR2 YYEEEE. V was trimmed by 4 bases and J by 0 bases, leaving 11 bases between them. The CDR3 loop is CASSPRLTAKNIQYF. The CDR3 DNA reads TGTGCCAGCAGCCCTAGACTCACAGCCAAAAACATTCAGTACTTC.

Within the sample, this clone is medium-sized. This chain joins TRBV6-6 and TRBJ2-7, with TRBD2 matching over 12 bases. The CDR3 contains 14 residues. CDR1 is MNHNY and CDR2 is SVGAGI in the germline V gene (reference sequence). The V segment lost 6 bases and the J segment 7 bases; nucleotides outside the gene matches: 7. CDR3 sequence: CASSRLAGVGEQYF. The CDR3 DNA reads TGTGCCAGCAGCCGACTAGCGGGAGTGGGGGAGCAGTACTTC.

The gene calls are TRBV19 and TRBJ2-7, with TRBD1 matching 7 bases. V lost 3 bases, J lost 2 bases, and 4 bases stayed unmatched. CDR1 and CDR2 (germline): LNHDA, SQIVND (reference sequence). This CDR3 has 14 amino acids. CDR3 nucleotide sequence: TGTGCCAGTAGTATCGGGCAGGGGGCCTACGAGCAGTACTTC. This codes for CASSIGQGAYEQYF.

V usage is TRBV7-2 and J usage is TRBJ2-7, with D possibly TRBD1 on 6 matching bases. Deletions cut 5 bases from V and 7 bases from J, with 12 bases between. This CDR3 contains 12 residues. Germline loops: CDR1 SGHTA, CDR2 FQGNSA. CDR3 sequence reads: CASSRQALEQYF. As DNA, the CDR3 is TGTGCCAGCAGCCGACAGGCTTTAGAGCAGTACTTC. Complete variable domain (other parts from reference TRBV7-2 and TRBJ2-7): GAGVSQSPSNKVTEKGKDVELRCDPISGHTALYWYRQSLGQGLEFLIYFQGNSAPDKSGLPSDRFSAERTGGSVSTLTIQRTQQEDSAVYLCASSRQALEQYFGPGTRLTVT.